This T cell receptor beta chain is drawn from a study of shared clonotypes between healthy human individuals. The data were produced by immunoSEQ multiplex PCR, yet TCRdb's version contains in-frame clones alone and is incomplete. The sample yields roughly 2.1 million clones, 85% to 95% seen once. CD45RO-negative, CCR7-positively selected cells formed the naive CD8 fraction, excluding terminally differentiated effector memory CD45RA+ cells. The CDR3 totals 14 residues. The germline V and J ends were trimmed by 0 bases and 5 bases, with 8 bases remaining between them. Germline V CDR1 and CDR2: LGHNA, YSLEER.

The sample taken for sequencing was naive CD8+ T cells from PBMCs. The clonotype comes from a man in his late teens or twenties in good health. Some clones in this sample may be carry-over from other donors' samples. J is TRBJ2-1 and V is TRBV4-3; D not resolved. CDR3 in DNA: TGCGCCAGCAGCCAAGAGTGGCAGAACAATGAGCAGTTCTTC. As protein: CASSQEWQNNEQFF.